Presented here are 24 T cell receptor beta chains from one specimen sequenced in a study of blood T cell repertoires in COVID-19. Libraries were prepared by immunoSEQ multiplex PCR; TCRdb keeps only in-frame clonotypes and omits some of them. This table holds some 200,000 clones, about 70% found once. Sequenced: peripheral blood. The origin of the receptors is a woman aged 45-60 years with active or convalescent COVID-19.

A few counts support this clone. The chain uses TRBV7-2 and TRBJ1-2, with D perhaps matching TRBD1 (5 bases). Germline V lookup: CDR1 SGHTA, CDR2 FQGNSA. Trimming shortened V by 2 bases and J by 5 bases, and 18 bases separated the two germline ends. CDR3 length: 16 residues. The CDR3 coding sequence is TGTGCCAGCAGCTTAATGGGAGGGGAGGGTCGGTATGGCTACACCTTC. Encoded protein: CASSLMGGEGRYGYTF.

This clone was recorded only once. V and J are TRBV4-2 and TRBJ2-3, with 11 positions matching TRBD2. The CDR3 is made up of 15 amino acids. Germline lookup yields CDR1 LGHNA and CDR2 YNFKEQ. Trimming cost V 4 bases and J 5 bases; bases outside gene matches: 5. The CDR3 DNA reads TGTGCCAGCAGCCGCGGAACTAGCGGGGGAGATACGCAGTATTTT. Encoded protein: CASSRGTSGGDTQYF.

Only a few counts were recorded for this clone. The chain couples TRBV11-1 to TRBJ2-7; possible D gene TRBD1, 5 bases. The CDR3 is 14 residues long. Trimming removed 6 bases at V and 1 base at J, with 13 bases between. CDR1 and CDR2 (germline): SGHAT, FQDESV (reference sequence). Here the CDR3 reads CASSSRQPSYEQYF. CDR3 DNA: TGTGCCAGCAGTTCAAGACAGCCGTCCTACGAGCAGTACTTC.

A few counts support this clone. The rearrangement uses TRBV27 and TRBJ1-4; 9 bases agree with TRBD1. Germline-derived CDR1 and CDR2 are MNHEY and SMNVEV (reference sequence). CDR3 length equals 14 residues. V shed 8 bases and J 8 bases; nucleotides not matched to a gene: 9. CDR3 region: CASGTGQGGEKLFF. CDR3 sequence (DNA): TGTGCCAGCGGTACGGGACAGGGAGGAGAAAAACTGTTTTTT.

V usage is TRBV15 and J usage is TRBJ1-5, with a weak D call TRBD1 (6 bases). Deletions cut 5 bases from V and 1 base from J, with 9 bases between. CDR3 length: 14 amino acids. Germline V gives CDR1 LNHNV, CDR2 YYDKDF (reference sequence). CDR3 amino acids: CATSRQGSNQPQHF. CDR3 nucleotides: TGTGCCACCAGCCGCCAGGGGAGCAATCAGCCCCAGCATTTT.

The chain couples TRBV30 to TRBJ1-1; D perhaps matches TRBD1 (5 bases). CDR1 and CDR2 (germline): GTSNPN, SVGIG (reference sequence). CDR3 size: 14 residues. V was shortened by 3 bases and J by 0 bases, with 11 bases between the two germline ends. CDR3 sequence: CAWRGGAVNTEAFF. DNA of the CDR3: TGTGCCTGGAGGGGTGGGGCCGTGAACACTGAAGCTTTCTTT.

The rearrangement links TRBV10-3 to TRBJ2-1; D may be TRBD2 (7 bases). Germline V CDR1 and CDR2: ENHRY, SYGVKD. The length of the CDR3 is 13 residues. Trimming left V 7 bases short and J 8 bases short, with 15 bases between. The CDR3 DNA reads TGTGCCATCATGAGGGGGGGCTCTGATGAGCAGTTCTTC. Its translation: CAIMRGGSDEQFF.

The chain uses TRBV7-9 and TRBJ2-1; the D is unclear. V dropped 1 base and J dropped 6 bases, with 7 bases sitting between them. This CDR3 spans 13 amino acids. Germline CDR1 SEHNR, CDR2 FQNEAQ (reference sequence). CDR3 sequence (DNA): TGTGCCAGCAGCTTAGTGGTGGCCAATGAGCAGTTCTTC. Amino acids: CASSLVVANEQFF.

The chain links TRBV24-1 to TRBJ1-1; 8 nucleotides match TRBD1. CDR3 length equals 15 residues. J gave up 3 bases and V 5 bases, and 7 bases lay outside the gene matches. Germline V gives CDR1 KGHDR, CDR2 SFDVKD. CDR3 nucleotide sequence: TGTGCCACCAGTGGTCAGGGGGCTTTACACACTGAAGCTTTCTTT. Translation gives CATSGQGALHTEAFF.

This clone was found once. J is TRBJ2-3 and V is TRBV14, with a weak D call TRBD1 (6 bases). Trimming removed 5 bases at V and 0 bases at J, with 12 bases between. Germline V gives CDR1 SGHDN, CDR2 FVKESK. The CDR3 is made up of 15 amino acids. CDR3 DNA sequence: TGTGCCAGCAGCTACGGACAGCCTAGCACAGATACGCAGTATTTT. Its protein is CASSYGQPSTDTQYF.

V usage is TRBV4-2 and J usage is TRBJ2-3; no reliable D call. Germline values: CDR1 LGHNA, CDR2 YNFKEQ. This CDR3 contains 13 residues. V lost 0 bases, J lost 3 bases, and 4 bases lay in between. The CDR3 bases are TGTGCCAGCAGCCAAGACGGTACAGATACGCAGTATTTT. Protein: CASSQDGTDTQYF.

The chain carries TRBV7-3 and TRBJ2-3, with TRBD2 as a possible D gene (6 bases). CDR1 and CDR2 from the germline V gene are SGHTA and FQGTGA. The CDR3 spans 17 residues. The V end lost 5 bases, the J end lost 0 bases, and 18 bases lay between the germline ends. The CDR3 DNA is TGTGCCAGCAGCCCCAATGTGGGCGGGGCTAGCACAGATACGCAGTATTTT. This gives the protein CASSPNVGGASTDTQYF. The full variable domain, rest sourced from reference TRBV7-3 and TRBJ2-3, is GAGVSQTPSNKVTEKGKYVELRCDPISGHTALYWYRQSLGQGPEFLIYFQGTGAADDSGLPNDRFFAVRPEGSVSTLKIQRTERGDSAVYLCASSPNVGGASTDTQYFGPGTRLTVL.

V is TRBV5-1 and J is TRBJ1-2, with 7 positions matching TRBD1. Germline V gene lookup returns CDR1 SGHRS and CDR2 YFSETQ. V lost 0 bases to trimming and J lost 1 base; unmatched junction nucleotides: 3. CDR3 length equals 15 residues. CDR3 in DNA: TGCGCCAGCAGCTTGGGATGGGACAGTAACTATGGCTACACCTTC. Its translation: CASSLGWDSNYGYTF.

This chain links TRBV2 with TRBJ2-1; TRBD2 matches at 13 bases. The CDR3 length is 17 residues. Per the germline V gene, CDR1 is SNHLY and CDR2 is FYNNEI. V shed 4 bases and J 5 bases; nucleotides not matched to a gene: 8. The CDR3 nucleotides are TGTGCCAGCAGTGGAACGGGACTAGCGGGGATAAACAATGAGCAGTTCTTC. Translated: CASSGTGLAGINNEQFF.

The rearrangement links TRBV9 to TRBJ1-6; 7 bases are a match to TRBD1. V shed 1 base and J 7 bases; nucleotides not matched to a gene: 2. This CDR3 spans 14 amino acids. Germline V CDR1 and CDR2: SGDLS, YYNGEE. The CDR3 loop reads CASSVRGQNSPLHF. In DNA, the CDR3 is TGTGCCAGCAGCGTAAGGGGGCAGAATTCACCCCTCCACTTT.

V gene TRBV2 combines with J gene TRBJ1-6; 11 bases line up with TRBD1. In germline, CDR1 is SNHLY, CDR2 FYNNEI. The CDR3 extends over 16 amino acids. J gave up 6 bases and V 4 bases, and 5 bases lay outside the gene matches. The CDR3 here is CASSGTGGRFNSPLHF. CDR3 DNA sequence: TGTGCCAGCAGTGGGACAGGGGGCAGGTTTAATTCACCCCTCCACTTT.

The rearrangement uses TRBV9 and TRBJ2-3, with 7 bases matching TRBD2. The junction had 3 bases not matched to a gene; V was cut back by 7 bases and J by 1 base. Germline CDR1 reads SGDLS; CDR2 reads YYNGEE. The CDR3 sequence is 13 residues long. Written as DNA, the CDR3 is TGTGCCAGCCGCGCGGGGGGCACAGATACGCAGTATTTT. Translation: CASRAGGTDTQYF.

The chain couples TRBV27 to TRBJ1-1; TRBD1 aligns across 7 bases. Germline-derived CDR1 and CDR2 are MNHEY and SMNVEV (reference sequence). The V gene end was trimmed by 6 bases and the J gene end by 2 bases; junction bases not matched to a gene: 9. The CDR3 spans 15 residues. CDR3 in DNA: TGTGCCAGCAGCCCGCGGACAGGACTCAACACTGAAGCTTTCTTT. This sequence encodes CASSPRTGLNTEAFF.

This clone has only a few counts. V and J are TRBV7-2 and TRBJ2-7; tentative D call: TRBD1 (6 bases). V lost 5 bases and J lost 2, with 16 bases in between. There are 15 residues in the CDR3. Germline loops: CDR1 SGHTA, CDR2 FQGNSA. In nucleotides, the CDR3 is TGTGCCAGCAGCCCACCCAGGGGAAATCCCTACGAGCAGTACTTC. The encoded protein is CASSPPRGNPYEQYF.

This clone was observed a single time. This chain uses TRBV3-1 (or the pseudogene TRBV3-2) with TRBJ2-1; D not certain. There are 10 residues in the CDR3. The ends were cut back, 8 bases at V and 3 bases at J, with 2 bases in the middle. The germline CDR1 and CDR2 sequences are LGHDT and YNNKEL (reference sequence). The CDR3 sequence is CASRYNEQFF. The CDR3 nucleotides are TGTGCCAGCCGCTACAATGAGCAGTTCTTC.

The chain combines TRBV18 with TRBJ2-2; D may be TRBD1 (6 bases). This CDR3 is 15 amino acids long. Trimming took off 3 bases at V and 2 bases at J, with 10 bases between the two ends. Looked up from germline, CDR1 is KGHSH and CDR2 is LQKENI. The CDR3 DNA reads TGTGCCAGCTCACCCACACAGGGCAACACCGGGGAGCTGTTTTTT. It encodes CASSPTQGNTGELFF.

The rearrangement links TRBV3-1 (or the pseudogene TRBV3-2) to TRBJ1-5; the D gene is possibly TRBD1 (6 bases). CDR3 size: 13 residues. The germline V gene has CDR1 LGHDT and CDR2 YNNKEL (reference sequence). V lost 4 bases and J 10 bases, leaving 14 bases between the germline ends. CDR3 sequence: CASSPRDTRPQHF. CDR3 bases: TGTGCCAGCAGCCCTCGGGACACCCGTCCCCAGCATTTT.

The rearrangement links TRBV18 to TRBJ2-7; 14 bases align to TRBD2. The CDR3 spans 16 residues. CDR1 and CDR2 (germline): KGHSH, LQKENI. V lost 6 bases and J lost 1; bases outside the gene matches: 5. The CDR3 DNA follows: TGTGCCAGCTCCACTCGGACTAGCGGGGGGTCCTACGAGCAGTACTTC. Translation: CASSTRTSGGSYEQYF.

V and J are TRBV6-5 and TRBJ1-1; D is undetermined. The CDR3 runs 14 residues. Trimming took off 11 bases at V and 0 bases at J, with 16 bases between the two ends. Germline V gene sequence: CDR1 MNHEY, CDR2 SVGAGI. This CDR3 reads CADGRSLMNTEAFF. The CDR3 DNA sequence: TGTGCCGACGGCAGGTCCCTTATGAACACTGAAGCTTTCTTT.